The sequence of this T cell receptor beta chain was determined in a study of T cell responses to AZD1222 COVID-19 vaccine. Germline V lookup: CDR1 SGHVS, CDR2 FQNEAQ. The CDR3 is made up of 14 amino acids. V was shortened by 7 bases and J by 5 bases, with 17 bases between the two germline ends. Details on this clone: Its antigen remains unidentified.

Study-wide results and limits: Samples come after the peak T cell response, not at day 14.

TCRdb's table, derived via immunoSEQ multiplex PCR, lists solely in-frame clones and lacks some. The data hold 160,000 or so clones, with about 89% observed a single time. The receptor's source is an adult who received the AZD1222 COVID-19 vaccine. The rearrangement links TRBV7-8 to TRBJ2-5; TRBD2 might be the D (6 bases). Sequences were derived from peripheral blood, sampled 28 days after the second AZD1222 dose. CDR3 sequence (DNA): TGTGCCAGCACCACTTTAGGAGGGGATGAGACCCAGTACTTC. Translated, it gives CASTTLGGDETQYF.